What follows are 22 T cell receptor beta chains derived from one specimen sequenced in a study of blood T cell repertoires in COVID-19. Using immunoSEQ multiplex PCR, the repertoire was profiled, and TCRdb retains in-frame clones only, with some absent. The data hold about 58,000 clones, with about 91% observed a single time. What was sequenced was peripheral blood. Receptors originate from a woman aged 55-70 years with active COVID-19.

V usage is TRBV4-1 and J usage is TRBJ1-1; D gene unclear. Deletions cut 2 bases from V and 7 bases from J, with 14 bases between. Germline CDR1 MGHRA, CDR2 YSYEKL. The CDR3 has 14 residues. Here the CDR3 reads CASSQTNAKFEAFF. In DNA, the CDR3 is TGCGCCAGCAGCCAAACCAATGCGAAGTTTGAAGCTTTCTTT.

The V and J genes are TRBV6-1 and TRBJ2-1, with unresolved D. Trimming took 3 bases from V and 4 from J, leaving 13 bases between them. The CDR3 has 15 residues. CDR1 is MNHNS and CDR2 is SASEGT in the germline V gene. The DNA of the CDR3 is TGTGCCAGCAGTGAGGAGTGGAATACATACAATGAGCAGTTCTTC. It codes for CASSEEWNTYNEQFF.

This chain joins TRBV10-3 and TRBJ2-1; D may be TRBD1 (5 bases). The CDR3 consists of 18 residues. CDR1 is ENHRY and CDR2 is SYGVKD in the germline V gene. Trimming left V 6 bases short and J 6 bases short, with 27 bases between. CDR3 in amino acids: CAISAGPPTVHGINEQFF. The CDR3 DNA follows: TGTGCCATCAGCGCAGGCCCTCCGACAGTCCACGGAATCAATGAGCAGTTCTTC.

This clone was observed a few times. The chain is built from TRBV6-5 and TRBJ1-2; D not certain. Trimming took off 5 bases at V and 4 bases at J, with 14 bases between the two ends. The length of the CDR3 is 14 residues. Germline V gives CDR1 MNHEY, CDR2 SVGAGI. The CDR3 DNA reads TGTGCCAGCAGTATGTCGGGTCAGCTCTATGGCTACACCTTC. Translated: CASSMSGQLYGYTF.

This chain links TRBV18 with TRBJ2-4; 8 bases agree with TRBD2. Germline CDR1 is KGHSH and CDR2 is LQKENI. The V gene end was trimmed by 6 bases and the J gene end by 2 bases; junction bases not matched to a gene: 3. The CDR3 contains 14 residues. CDR3 bases: TGTGCCAGCTCGACGGGGGGGACCAAAAACATTCAGTACTTC. This encodes CASSTGGTKNIQYF.

This chain links TRBV18 with TRBJ2-7; D is perhaps TRBD2 (5 bases). This CDR3 region has 16 residues. The V end was cut by 3 bases, the J end by 5 bases, with 20 bases between. From germline, CDR1 is KGHSH and CDR2 LQKENI. The CDR3 coding sequence is TGTGCCAGCTCACCGGGCCCCGTCTCGGGATCCCACGAGCAGTACTTC. As protein: CASSPGPVSGSHEQYF.

The V call is TRBV2, the J call TRBJ2-3, with TRBD2 matching over 14 bases. The V and J ends lost 6 bases and 6 bases, in that order; junction bases with no gene match: 5. The CDR3 extends over 15 amino acids. Germline V lookup: CDR1 SNHLY, CDR2 FYNNEI. CDR3 DNA: TGTGCCAGCAGGGGGACTAGCGGGGGCATGGATACGCAGTATTTT. Translated, it gives CASRGTSGGMDTQYF.

The chain is built from TRBV30 and TRBJ1-4, with D hard to call. The germline gives CDR1 GTSNPN, CDR2 SVGIG (reference sequence). V lost 2 bases, J lost 7 bases, and 14 bases lay in between. The CDR3 extends over 14 amino acids. CDR3 region: CAWSPRDRAEKLFF. The CDR3 DNA sequence: TGTGCCTGGAGTCCCCGGGATAGGGCTGAAAAACTGTTTTTT.

The chain links TRBV4-2 to TRBJ1-2, with a tentative D call TRBD1 (6 bases). The V end lost 3 bases, the J end lost 2 bases, and 10 bases lay between the germline ends. The CDR3 is 14 residues long. CDR1 is LGHNA, CDR2 YNFKEQ, per germline. As DNA, the CDR3 is TGTGCCAGCAGCCAGCCGGGACAAAACTATGGCTACACCTTC. Protein product: CASSQPGQNYGYTF.

This chain joins TRBV30 and TRBJ2-1; TRBD2 matches 12 bases. Germline-derived CDR1 and CDR2 are GTSNPN and SVGIG (reference sequence). The CDR3 contains 14 residues. After removal of 5 bases from V and 10 bases from J, the junction contained 9 bases not matched to a gene. CDR3 residues: CAWGNGLAGNEQFF. CDR3 nucleotides: TGTGCCTGGGGAAATGGACTAGCGGGGAACGAGCAGTTCTTC.

This chain links TRBV20-1 with TRBJ1-1; D uncertain. Germline loops: CDR1 DFQATT, CDR2 SNEGSKA (reference sequence). The germline V and J ends were trimmed by 3 bases and 8 bases, with 10 bases remaining between them. The CDR3 has 11 amino acids. The CDR3 here is CSASTGGEAFF. The CDR3 bases are TGCAGTGCTAGTACCGGAGGGGAAGCTTTCTTT.

This clone came up once. The CDR3 coding sequence is TGTGCCAGCAGCCGGACAGGGGGGTATGGCTACACCTTC. Translation: CASSRTGGYGYTF. The chain is built from TRBV6-5 and TRBJ1-2, with 10 bases fitting TRBD1. This CDR3 comprises 13 residues. V lost 6 bases, J lost 5 bases, and 3 bases stayed unmatched. Per the germline V gene, CDR1 is MNHEY and CDR2 is SVGAGI.

The CDR3 here is CASSARGDSYEQYF. DNA for the CDR3: TGTGCCAGCAGTGCCAGGGGGGATTCCTACGAGCAGTACTTC. The genes are TRBV6-4 and TRBJ2-7; D is perhaps TRBD1 (7 bases). The ends were cut back, 4 bases at V and 1 base at J, with 11 bases in the middle. The CDR3 is 14 amino acids. Per germline, CDR1 MRHNA and CDR2 SNTAGT.

V is TRBV2 and J is TRBJ1-2; 9 bases match TRBD1. There are 14 residues in the CDR3. CDR1 is SNHLY, CDR2 FYNNEI, per germline. The J segment lost 8 bases and the V segment lost 0 bases, leaving 4 bases of the junction unmatched. Here the CDR3 reads CASSEAGQGSGYTF. CDR3 sequence (DNA): TGTGCCAGCAGTGAAGCCGGACAGGGGTCCGGCTACACCTTC. The full variable domain, with the rest looked up from reference TRBV2 and TRBJ1-2, is EPEVTQTPSHQVTQMGQEVILRCVPISNHLYFYWYRQILGQKVEFLVSFYNNEISEKSEIFDDQFSVERPDGSNFTLKIRSTKLEDSAMYFCASSEAGQGSGYTFGSGTRLTVV.

The rearrangement links TRBV5-1 to TRBJ2-5, with TRBD1 matching 7 bases. The germline V gene encodes CDR1 SGHRS and CDR2 YFSETQ. V dropped 0 bases and J dropped 4; count of bases not matched to a gene: 6. The CDR3 extends over 15 amino acids. As DNA, the CDR3 is TGCGCCAGCAGCTTGGCGGCAGGGGGTAGAGAGACCCAGTACTTC. Translated: CASSLAAGGRETQYF.

The CDR3 protein is CASSSDRNNSPLHF. The CDR3 region has the DNA TGTGCCAGCAGTTCGGACAGAAATAATTCACCCCTCCACTTT. The chain employs TRBV6-5 and TRBJ1-6; D is possibly TRBD1 (6 bases). From germline, CDR1 is MNHEY and CDR2 SVGAGI. This CDR3 comprises 14 residues. Trimming took off 4 bases at V and 5 bases at J, with 9 bases between the two ends.

The V call is TRBV2, the J call TRBJ2-2; maybe TRBD2 (5 bases). The germline V and J ends were trimmed by 6 bases and 4 bases, with 9 bases remaining between them. The CDR3 covers 13 residues. Germline V gene data show CDR1 as SNHLY and CDR2 as FYNNEI. CDR3 protein: CASSGVRTGELFF. CDR3 in DNA: TGTGCCAGCAGCGGGGTTCGCACCGGGGAGCTGTTTTTT.

The chain is built from TRBV7-2 and TRBJ2-4; D might be TRBD1 or TRBD2, each matching 7 bases. The CDR3 consists of 16 residues. V gave up 5 bases and J gave up 3 bases, with 17 bases separating them. Germline-derived CDR1 and CDR2 are SGHTA and FQGNSA. The CDR3 nucleotides are TGTGCCAGCAGCCTAGGGAGGGGGCAGGGCAAAAACATTCAGTACTTC. Translated: CASSLGRGQGKNIQYF.

This chain joins TRBV7-9 and TRBJ1-2; 10 bases are shared with TRBD1. CDR3 length: 15 residues. Germline V CDR1 and CDR2: SEHNR, FQNEAQ (reference sequence). V lost 3 bases, J lost 2 bases, and 3 bases stayed unmatched. In DNA form, the CDR3 reads TGTGCCAGCAGCTTGGGGACAGGGGCAAACTATGGCTACACCTTC. This gives the protein CASSLGTGANYGYTF.

The chain uses TRBV2 and TRBJ1-2; 9 positions agree with TRBD1. V shed 4 bases, J shed 0 bases, and the junction held 6 bases outside the gene matches. CDR1 and CDR2 (germline): SNHLY, FYNNEI. The CDR3 has 16 amino acids. CDR3 sequence: CASSGGQGSANYGYTF. The CDR3 coding sequence is TGTGCCAGCAGTGGGGGACAGGGATCAGCTAACTATGGCTACACCTTC.

The chain is built from TRBV2 and TRBJ2-7; maybe TRBD2 (6 bases). Germline CDR1 and CDR2: SNHLY and FYNNEI. CDR3 length: 14 amino acids. With 6 bases removed from V and 4 bases from J, the gap between germline ends came to 16 bases. CDR3 sequence (DNA): TGTGCCAGCAGCGTAGGTAGCGGAAAATACGAGCAGTACTTC. It codes for CASSVGSGKYEQYF.

The chain recombines TRBV19 with TRBJ1-1; perhaps TRBD1 as D (5 bases). The ends were cut back, 4 bases at V and 6 bases at J, with 12 bases in the middle. The germline gives CDR1 LNHDA, CDR2 SQIVND (reference sequence). This CDR3 contains 13 residues. CDR3 sequence reads: CASSKGRDSEAFF. CDR3 in DNA: TGTGCCAGTAGTAAGGGCAGGGACTCTGAAGCTTTCTTT.